A single sample gave rise to the 8 T cell receptor beta chains below, sequenced in a study of T cells in narcolepsy. Method: immunoSEQ multiplex PCR; TCRdb's copy keeps in-frame clones and lacks some. The sample lists fewer than 40,000 clones; about nine tenths were seen once. Sequences were obtained from CD45RA- memory CD4+ T cells from PBMCs. These receptors came from a human donor with narcolepsy.

About this clone itself: A read error may account for a junction end that differs from germline. Here the CDR3 DNA reads TGCGCCAGCAGCCAAGATCCGGACCCCTGG. Translated: CASSQDPDPW. The chain has TRBV4-3 and TRBJ2-3; D gene unclear. Germline CDR1 and CDR2: LGHNA and YSLEER. CDR3 length: 10 residues.

The chain couples TRBV6-1 to TRBJ2-1; D unclear. V lost 8 bases, J lost 6 bases, and 11 bases lay in between. Germline V gene sequence: CDR1 MNHNS, CDR2 SASEGT. This CDR3 has 12 residues. The CDR3 region is CASSLSFNEQFF. The CDR3 DNA follows: TGTGCCAGCTCCCTTAGTTTCAATGAGCAGTTCTTC.

CDR3 sequence: CASTKTGIYEQYF. The CDR3 region has the DNA TGTGCCAGCACCAAGACAGGGATCTACGAGCAGTACTTC. The chain links TRBV7-9 to TRBJ2-7; 7 bases agree with TRBD1. Germline V gene data show CDR1 as SEHNR and CDR2 as FQNEAQ (reference sequence). The CDR3 consists of 13 residues. Trimming cost V 7 bases and J 3 bases; bases outside gene matches: 6.

This chain connects TRBV7-6 to TRBJ1-2; D not resolved. Germline V gene data show CDR1 as SGHVS and CDR2 as FNYEAQ. This CDR3 region has 15 residues. The ends were cut back, 5 bases at V and 4 bases at J, with 17 bases in the middle. CDR3: CASSPQTDGIYGYTF. The CDR3 region has the DNA TGTGCCAGCAGCCCGCAAACAGACGGAATCTATGGCTACACCTTC.

This sequence joins TRBV5-5 and TRBJ2-7, with TRBD2 matching 9 bases. CDR1 SGHKS and CDR2 YYEKEE come from the germline V gene (reference sequence). J was trimmed by 12 bases and V by 4 bases; bases with no gene match: 20. The CDR3 extends over 16 amino acids. Written as DNA, the CDR3 is TGTGCCAGCAGCCTACGACCGGCGACTAGCGGCGCCGATTCGTACTTC. Encoded protein: CASSLRPATSGADSYF.

The chain combines TRBV6-6 with TRBJ2-4, with TRBD1 matching over 10 bases. This CDR3 is built from 16 residues. From germline, CDR1 is MNHNY and CDR2 SVGAGI (reference sequence). Trimming at V came to 5 bases and at J to 6 bases, leaving 10 bases not matched to a gene. For the CDR3, the DNA is TGTGCCAGCAGTGCATATCCGGGACAGGGGACAAACATTCAGTACTTC. This encodes CASSAYPGQGTNIQYF.

V and J are TRBV7-2 and TRBJ2-5; no firm D call. The V end lost 4 bases, the J end lost 5 bases, and 14 bases lay between the germline ends. Germline V gene data show CDR1 as SGHTA and CDR2 as FQGNSA. This CDR3 has 14 residues. CDR3 sequence: CASSSRAIRETQYF. CDR3 DNA sequence: TGTGCCAGCAGCTCAAGGGCGATTAGGGAGACCCAGTACTTC.

The CDR3 here is CASSSSGTGLDNEQFF. The CDR3 nucleotides read TGTGCCAGCAGCTCCTCCGGGACAGGGTTGGACAATGAGCAGTTCTTC. This chain links TRBV11-2 with TRBJ2-1, with 9 bases matching TRBD1. The V and J ends lost 4 bases and 5 bases, in that order; junction bases with no gene match: 9. Germline V gene data show CDR1 as SGHAT and CDR2 as FQNNGV. The CDR3 sequence is 16 residues long.